Listed here are 10 T cell receptor beta chains from one sample, sequenced in a study of blood T cell repertoires in COVID-19. Only in-frame clones appear in the TCRdb table, and some are missing; sequencing was by immunoSEQ multiplex PCR. The table includes about 150,000 clones, approximately 91% detected once. Sequenced input: peripheral blood. Source of these receptors: a man between 18 and 35 years old with COVID-19, enrolled during active disease.

This sequence joins TRBV5-8 and TRBJ2-7; a weak D match, TRBD1 (5 bases). Germline loops: CDR1 SGHTS, CDR2 YDEGEE. CDR3 length equals 13 residues. Trimming cost V 5 bases and J 2 bases, with 11 bases left between them. In nucleotides, the CDR3 is TGTGCCAGCAGGCTGAAAGGGGCCTACGAGCAGTACTTC. Protein: CASRLKGAYEQYF.

The chain employs TRBV7-9 and TRBJ1-6; no definite D call. The CDR3 is made up of 16 amino acids. CDR1 and CDR2 (germline): SEHNR, FQNEAQ (reference sequence). Trimming removed 0 bases from V and 10 bases from J, with 16 bases in between. CDR3 DNA sequence: TGTGCCAGCAGCTTAGCAGAGGCCACTCCTTGGTCACCCCTCCACTTT. This gives the protein CASSLAEATPWSPLHF.

The chain uses TRBV7-9 and TRBJ2-7; 14 nucleotides line up with TRBD2. Germline assignment: CDR1 SEHNR and CDR2 FQNEAQ (reference sequence). The ends lost 5 bases at V and 6 bases at J; junction bases unmatched: 6. This CDR3 has 15 amino acids. The CDR3 DNA is TGTGCCAGCAGCCTCGGGACTAGCGGGAGTTCCGAGCAGTACTTC. This translates into CASSLGTSGSSEQYF.

V and J are TRBV4-3 and TRBJ2-1; tentatively, D is TRBD2 (6 bases). V was pared by 0 bases and J by 3 bases, with 9 bases between. This CDR3 contains 15 residues. CDR1 and CDR2 from the germline V gene are LGHNA and YSLEER. The CDR3 reads CASSQEGLFYNEQFF. The CDR3, as DNA: TGCGCCAGCAGCCAAGAGGGACTTTTCTACAATGAGCAGTTCTTC.

This chain connects TRBV14 to TRBJ1-3, with D unclear. Germline lookup yields CDR1 SGHDN and CDR2 FVKESK. V was cut by 4 bases and J by 0 bases, with 10 bases left in between. This CDR3 comprises 15 residues. CDR3 DNA sequence: TGTGCCAGCAGCCGTCTCTCTCTCTCTGGAAACACCATATATTTT. It specifies CASSRLSLSGNTIYF. Full variable domain (remainder filled in from reference TRBV14 and TRBJ1-3): EAGVTQFPSHSVIEKGQTVTLRCDPISGHDNLYWYRRVMGKEIKFLLHFVKESKQDESGMPNNRFLAERTGGTYSTLKVQPAELEDSGVYFCASSRLSLSGNTIYFGEGSWLTVV.

The chain combines TRBV27 with TRBJ2-2; 11 bases agree with TRBD2. CDR1 and CDR2 from the germline V gene are MNHEY and SMNVEV (reference sequence). There are 16 residues in the CDR3. J lost 4 bases, V lost 6 bases, and 7 bases had no gene match. The CDR3 loop reads CASSPTSGSPTGELFF. In DNA, the CDR3 is TGTGCCAGCAGCCCAACTAGCGGGAGTCCCACCGGGGAGCTGTTTTTT.

This clone was observed a handful of times. J is TRBJ1-5 and V is TRBV15; the D is unclear. V lost 0 bases to trimming and J lost 5 bases, with 11 bases between them. The CDR3 runs 15 residues. The germline CDR1 and CDR2 sequences are LNHNV and YYDKDF (reference sequence). The CDR3 DNA sequence: TGTGCCACCAGCAGAGATCCGGGAGCCGATCAGCCCCAGCATTTT. This codes for CATSRDPGADQPQHF.

The chain couples TRBV14 to TRBJ2-1; perhaps TRBD1 as D (6 bases). The CDR3 loop spans 11 amino acids. Germline CDR1 is SGHDN and CDR2 is FVKESK. The V gene lost 1 base and the J gene lost 12 bases, with 7 bases spanning the gap. The CDR3 bases are TGTGCCAGCAGCCAAGGACAGGTGCAGTTCTTC. Residues: CASSQGQVQFF. Filled out from reference TRBV14 and TRBJ2-1, the complete variable domain reads EAGVTQFPSHSVIEKGQTVTLRCDPISGHDNLYWYRRVMGKEIKFLLHFVKESKQDESGMPNNRFLAERTGGTYSTLKVQPAELEDSGVYFCASSQGQVQFFGPGTRLTVL.

This chain links TRBV30 with TRBJ2-7, with 11 bases fitting TRBD2. After removal of 3 bases from V and 4 bases from J, the junction contained 11 bases not matched to a gene. The CDR3 spans 16 residues. Germline V CDR1 and CDR2: GTSNPN, SVGIG (reference sequence). The CDR3 DNA follows: TGTGCCTGGAGGACGGCCCCCCTAGCGGGAGGATACGAGCAGTACTTC. This sequence encodes CAWRTAPLAGGYEQYF. Variable domain in full (rest from reference TRBV30 and TRBJ2-7): SQTIHQWPATLVQPVGSPLSLECTVEGTSNPNLYWYRQAAGRGLQLLFYSVGIGQISSEVPQNLSASRPQDRQFILSSKKLLLSDSGFYLCAWRTAPLAGGYEQYFGPGTRLTVT.

The genes are TRBV5-1 and TRBJ2-3, with D maybe TRBD2 (6 bases). Per germline, CDR1 SGHRS and CDR2 YFSETQ. This CDR3 is built from 14 residues. V shed 2 bases and J shed 2 bases, with 9 bases lying between them. Here the CDR3 reads CASSLGRDTDTQYF. The CDR3 DNA sequence: TGCGCCAGCAGCTTAGGGCGGGACACAGATACGCAGTATTTT.